Shown below are 8 T cell receptor beta chains from a single sample sequenced in a study of T cell repertoires in cytomegalovirus infection. TCRdb redid the calling of the reads with MiXCR, one entry per CDR3 protein. The sample carries some 390,000 distinct CDR3 sequences, about a sixth recorded once. Material for sequencing was PBMCs. These receptors originate from a human donor in good health (CMV status not recorded). Some clones in this sample may be carry-over from other donors' samples.

This clonotype was detected a few times. This chain joins TRBV28 and TRBJ2-7; 7 bases fit TRBD1. The CDR3 covers 14 residues. Losses at the gene ends were 6 bases for V and 5 bases for J; bases not matched to a gene: 10. Germline V lookup: CDR1 MDHEN, CDR2 SYDVKM. CDR3 region: CASRRQGYGDEQYF. The CDR3 DNA sequence: TGTGCCAGCAGACGACAGGGATATGGCGACGAGCAGTACTTC.

The J gene is TRBJ2-7, the V gene TRBV3-1; 10 nucleotides line up with TRBD2. Germline CDR1 and CDR2: LGHDT and YNNKEL (reference sequence). CDR3 length: 15 amino acids. V shed 5 bases and J 0 bases; nucleotides not matched to a gene: 4. For the CDR3, the DNA is TGTGCCAGCAGCAAACCTAGCGGGAGCTCCTACGAGCAGTACTTC. This translates into CASSKPSGSSYEQYF.

The rearrangement uses TRBV28 and TRBJ2-7; no firm D call. Trimming removed 3 bases at V and 2 bases at J, with 14 bases between. The CDR3 sequence is 15 residues long. Germline CDR1 MDHEN, CDR2 SYDVKM. The CDR3 reads CASSLTSRVPYEQYF. CDR3 nucleotide sequence: TGTGCCAGCAGTTTGACTTCAAGAGTTCCCTACGAGCAGTACTTC.

The sample holds many counts of this clonotype. This sequence joins TRBV7-9 and TRBJ2-1; TRBD1 agrees at 7 bases. Germline-derived CDR1 and CDR2 are SEHNR and FQNEAQ (reference sequence). This CDR3 region has 17 residues. The junction had 11 bases not matched to a gene; V was cut back by 6 bases and J by 0 bases. The CDR3 DNA reads TGTGCCAGCAGTCCCAGGGACAGCCTTCCCTCCTACAATGAGCAGTTCTTC. Its translation is CASSPRDSLPSYNEQFF. The full variable domain, with the rest looked up from reference TRBV7-9 and TRBJ2-1, is DTGVSQNPRHKITKRGQNVTFRCDPISEHNRLYWYRQTLGQGPEFLTYFQNEAQLEKSRLLSDRFSAERPKGSFSTLEIQRTEQGDSAMYLCASSPRDSLPSYNEQFFGPGTRLTVL.

There are a few counts of this clonotype. This sequence joins TRBV27 and TRBJ1-5; no clear D. The CDR3 length is 13 residues. V was pared by 6 bases and J by 5 bases, with 11 bases between. In germline, CDR1 is MNHEY, CDR2 SMNVEV (reference sequence). The CDR3 DNA follows: TGTGCCAGCAGGGGCCTGGTCTATCAGCCCCAGCATTTT. Protein product: CASRGLVYQPQHF.

This clonotype has ten or more counts. This rearrangement joins TRBV7-2 to TRBJ2-2; weak D call: TRBD2 (6 bases). Looked up from germline, CDR1 is SGHTA and CDR2 is FQGNSA. V was trimmed by 3 bases and J by 3 bases, leaving 14 bases between them. The length of the CDR3 is 16 residues. CDR3 loop: CASSFAPGLHTGELFF. CDR3 bases: TGTGCCAGCAGCTTTGCACCGGGACTGCACACCGGGGAGCTGTTTTTT.

This clonotype appeared many times. The chain couples TRBV11-2 to TRBJ2-7, with a weak D call TRBD2 (6 bases). The CDR3 runs 14 residues. Trimming took off 5 bases at V and 3 bases at J, with 14 bases between the two ends. The germline gives CDR1 SGHAT, CDR2 FQNNGV. The CDR3 DNA sequence: TGTGCCAGCAGCGCGGGACTTTACCGCTACGAGCAGTACTTC. Its translation: CASSAGLYRYEQYF.

This clonotype has ten or more counts. The chain recombines TRBV7-2 with TRBJ2-7; 10 nucleotides match TRBD1. From germline, CDR1 is SGHTA and CDR2 FQGNSA. The CDR3 is 15 amino acids. J was trimmed by 2 bases and V by 1 base; bases with no gene match: 2. The CDR3 loop reads CASSLVGTGAYEQYF. Here the CDR3 DNA reads TGTGCCAGCAGCTTAGTTGGGACAGGGGCCTACGAGCAGTACTTC.